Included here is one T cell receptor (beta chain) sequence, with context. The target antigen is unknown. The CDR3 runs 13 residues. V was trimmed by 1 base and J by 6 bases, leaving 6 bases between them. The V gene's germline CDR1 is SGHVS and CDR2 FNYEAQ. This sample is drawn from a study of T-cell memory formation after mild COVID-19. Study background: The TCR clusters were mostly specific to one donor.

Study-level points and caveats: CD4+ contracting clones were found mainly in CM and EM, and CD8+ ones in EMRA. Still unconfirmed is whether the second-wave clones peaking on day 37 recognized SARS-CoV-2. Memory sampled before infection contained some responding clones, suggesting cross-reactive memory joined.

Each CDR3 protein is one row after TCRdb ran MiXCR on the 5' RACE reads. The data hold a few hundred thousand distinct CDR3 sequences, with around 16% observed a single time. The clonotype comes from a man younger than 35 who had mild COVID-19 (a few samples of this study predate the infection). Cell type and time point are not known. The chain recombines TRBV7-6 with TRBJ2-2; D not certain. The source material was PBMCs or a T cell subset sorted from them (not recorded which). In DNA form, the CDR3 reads TGTGCCAGCAGCTTAGACTCTCCCGGGGAGCTGTTTTTT. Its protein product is CASSLDSPGELFF.